A selection of T cell receptor beta chains follows, all from one sample in a study of blood T cells in healthy people across ages. Each CDR3 protein is one row after TCRdb ran MiXCR on the 5' RACE reads. The profile shows about a million distinct CDR3 sequences, roughly two fifths of them singletons. The sample was blood. The receptor set was obtained from a man younger than 35 in good health. The CDR3 runs from the conserved cysteine through the conserved F or W. D genes are given only for firm matches. Size values are once, few and many counts, or a class for expanded clones, and some rows have none.

CDR3 DNA	CDR3 protein	J gene	V gene	D gene	clone size
TGTGCCACCAGTGAGTCCGGACAGGGAGGCACAGATACGCAGTATTTT	CATSESGQGGTDTQYF	TRBJ2-3	TRBV24-1	TRBD1	.
TGTGCCAGCAGTGACTCGTTGTCCGGGGAGCTGTTTTTT	CASSDSLSGELFF	TRBJ2-2	TRBV6-4	.	.
TGTGCCATCAGTGGCCGGGACAGGATGAACACTGAAGCTTTCTTT	CAISGRDRMNTEAFF	TRBJ1-1	TRBV10-3	TRBD1	.
TGTGCCAGCAGCGTACAGGGAACTGGGGGTGGAGAGCAGTTCTTC	CASSVQGTGGGEQFF	TRBJ2-1	TRBV7-2	.	.
TGTGCCGGCTCCGGGACAGGGTTGGACACCGGGGAGCTGTTTTTT	CAGSGTGLDTGELFF	TRBJ2-2	TRBV12-3/TRBV12-4	TRBD1	.
TGTGCCAGCAGTTACTCCAGGGAACGGTCCGCAGATACGCAGTATTTT	CASSYSRERSADTQYF	TRBJ2-3	TRBV6-2/TRBV6-3	.	few
TGTGCCAGCAGCCGCAGGTGGTCGTCTGGAAACACCATATATTTT	CASSRRWSSGNTIYF	TRBJ1-3	TRBV16	.	.
TGCAGTGCTAGAGATCGGGCTGGGGATTTTGCGGAGACCCAGTTCTTC	CSARDRAGDFAETQFF	TRBJ2-1	TRBV20-1	.	.
TGCAGCGTCGCCGTAGGGACAGGGGTCACAGATACGCAGTATTTT	CSVAVGTGVTDTQYF	TRBJ2-3	TRBV29-1	TRBD1	.
TGCGCCAGCAGCTTGGAAGGGACCGGGATCTACAATGAGCAGTTCTTC	CASSLEGTGIYNEQFF	TRBJ2-1	TRBV5-1	.	once
TGCAGTGCTAGGTCAGGGCCTGAATACGAGCAGTACTTC	CSARSGPEYEQYF	TRBJ2-7	TRBV20-1	.	few